These 26 T cell receptor beta chains came from one sample sequenced in a study of blood T cell repertoires in COVID-19 (TCRdb year 2020). Library preparation was by the immunoSEQ multiplex PCR assay. The clones in this table, taken by TCRdb from immuneACCESS, are in-frame only. Not every clone is retained; where verified, under half of the shortfall comes from an unresolved V gene, and the cause of the rest is unknown. The sample records 300,000 to 400,000 clones, under 90% of which are singletons. The ten largest make up 2.5% to 3% of the sample. The specimen sequenced was peripheral blood. These receptors all come from a woman aged 25 to 39 with COVID-19, enrolled during active disease.

This rearrangement joins TRBV20-1 to TRBJ2-2; 11 bases agree with TRBD2. Germline V gene sequence: CDR1 DFQATT, CDR2 SNEGSKA (reference sequence). The CDR3 has 17 amino acids. V shed 3 bases, J shed 3 bases, and the junction held 9 bases outside the gene matches. CDR3 bases: TGCAGTGCTAGTAGGGGTCTAGCGGGAGGATACACCGGGGAGCTGTTTTTT. This encodes CSASRGLAGGYTGELFF.

The rearrangement joins TRBV14 to TRBJ2-5; TRBD2 might be the D (6 bases). This CDR3 is built from 16 residues. V was pared by 3 bases and J by 5 bases, with 19 bases between. Germline CDR1 and CDR2: SGHDN and FVKESK. The CDR3 bases are TGTGCCAGCAGCCACCTCGCCGGACGGGGGATGGAGACCCAGTACTTC. The encoded protein is CASSHLAGRGMETQYF.

This chain uses TRBV25-1 with TRBJ2-1; no definite D call. Trimming cost V 4 bases and J 0 bases, with 10 bases left between them. The CDR3 contains 15 residues. Germline loops: CDR1 MGHDK, CDR2 SYGVNS. The chain's CDR3 is CASSGSSPSYNEQFF. The CDR3 bases are TGTGCCAGCAGTGGGAGTTCCCCCTCCTACAATGAGCAGTTCTTC.

This chain joins TRBV5-1 and TRBJ2-1, with D perhaps matching TRBD1 (5 bases). The CDR3 loop spans 15 amino acids. Germline-derived CDR1 and CDR2 are SGHRS and YFSETQ. V was cut by 0 bases and J by 10 bases, with 17 bases left in between. CDR3 in DNA: TGCGCCAGCAGCTTGGAGCAGGGCCCTACTCGGGAGCAGTTCTTC. This sequence encodes CASSLEQGPTREQFF.

The V gene is TRBV19, the J gene TRBJ2-1, with TRBD2 identical over 7 bases. Losses at the gene ends were 4 bases for V and 3 bases for J; bases not matched to a gene: 15. CDR3 length equals 18 residues. Germline V gene lookup returns CDR1 LNHDA and CDR2 SQIVND (reference sequence). This chain's CDR3 is CASSTPRGTATFYNEQFF. The CDR3 region has the DNA TGTGCCAGTAGTACCCCGCGGGGGACGGCTACATTCTACAATGAGCAGTTCTTC.

V is TRBV19 and J is TRBJ1-5; D is possibly TRBD1 (5 bases). The CDR3 spans 12 residues. The V gene's germline CDR1 is LNHDA and CDR2 SQIVND (reference sequence). V was pared by 6 bases and J by 7 bases, with 10 bases between. As DNA, the CDR3 is TGTGCCAGTAGCGGGGGAAACCAGCCCCAGCATTTT. This gives the protein CASSGGNQPQHF.

The V and J genes are TRBV7-7 and TRBJ2-1, with 7 bases fitting TRBD2. Germline trimming cut 3 bases from V and 9 bases from J; bases unmatched to any gene: 5. CDR3 length equals 13 residues. Germline V lookup: CDR1 SSHAT, CDR2 FNYEAQ (reference sequence). CDR3 residues: CASSLPGRLEQFF. Here the CDR3 DNA reads TGTGCCAGCAGCTTGCCCGGGAGGCTTGAGCAGTTCTTC.

J is TRBJ2-5 and V is TRBV7-2; TRBD2 matches at 13 bases. V shed 4 bases, J shed 4 bases, and the junction held 6 bases outside the gene matches. The germline gives CDR1 SGHTA, CDR2 FQGNSA. This CDR3 is 16 amino acids long. This CDR3 reads CASSSRTSGSRETQYF. The CDR3 DNA sequence: TGTGCCAGCAGCTCCCGGACTAGCGGGAGTCGAGAGACCCAGTACTTC.

The rearrangement uses TRBV9 and TRBJ2-1, with 12 bases identical to TRBD2. V lost 3 bases to trimming and J lost 7 bases; unmatched junction nucleotides: 5. The germline V gene has CDR1 SGDLS and CDR2 YYNGEE. This CDR3 spans 15 amino acids. For the CDR3, the DNA is TGTGCCAGCAGCGCCGGACTAGCGGGGTATAATGAGCAGTTCTTC. This translates into CASSAGLAGYNEQFF. The complete variable domain, with remaining parts taken from reference TRBV9 and TRBJ2-1, reads DSGVTQTPKHLITATGQRVTLRCSPRSGDLSVYWYQQSLDQGLQFLIQYYNGEERAKGNILERFSAQQFPDLHSELNLSSLELGDSALYFCASSAGLAGYNEQFFGPGTRLTVL.

This clone was seen only a few times. The chain carries TRBV10-3 and TRBJ2-5, with a possible D match to TRBD2 (5 bases). Per germline, CDR1 ENHRY and CDR2 SYGVKD. The CDR3 sequence is 13 residues long. Between the trimmed V and J ends, which lost 8 bases and 5 bases, there was a span of 15 bases. CDR3 region: CAIQASRKETQYF. DNA of the CDR3: TGTGCCATCCAGGCTAGCCGAAAGGAGACCCAGTACTTC.

The table lists this clone with a few counts. The chain has TRBV19 and TRBJ2-1; 9 bases align to TRBD2. In germline, CDR1 is LNHDA, CDR2 SQIVND (reference sequence). This CDR3 is 15 amino acids long. The junction had 5 bases not matched to a gene; V was cut back by 5 bases and J by 3 bases. The CDR3 spells CASSVTSGGYNEQFF. CDR3 in DNA: TGTGCCAGTAGTGTGACTAGCGGAGGCTACAATGAGCAGTTCTTC.

The rearrangement links TRBV2 to TRBJ1-4, with 8 bases aligning to TRBD1. Per the germline V gene, CDR1 is SNHLY and CDR2 is FYNNEI. V shed 2 bases, J shed 0 bases, and the junction held 5 bases outside the gene matches. The CDR3 extends over 17 amino acids. CDR3 loop: CASSESTGEPTNEKLFF. CDR3 nucleotide sequence: TGTGCCAGCAGTGAATCGACAGGGGAACCAACTAATGAAAAACTGTTTTTT.

The chain combines TRBV27 with TRBJ2-1, with a tentative D call TRBD2 (6 bases). This CDR3 has 15 amino acids. Trimming pared 0 bases from V and 3 bases from J, leaving 9 bases between. Germline-derived CDR1 and CDR2 are MNHEY and SMNVEV (reference sequence). The CDR3 DNA reads as TGTGCCAGCAGTTTATCAGCGGGCCTCTACAATGAGCAGTTCTTC. Its protein product is CASSLSAGLYNEQFF.

The genes are TRBV13 and TRBJ2-1; 8 positions match TRBD2. V dropped 2 bases and J dropped 6; count of bases not matched to a gene: 9. Germline lookup yields CDR1 PRHDT and CDR2 FYEKMQ (reference sequence). The CDR3 runs 16 residues. CDR3 protein: CASSLIPGGPGNEQFF. The CDR3 DNA reads as TGTGCCAGCAGCTTAATTCCGGGAGGGCCCGGCAATGAGCAGTTCTTC.

This clone came up once. The V call is TRBV29-1, the J call TRBJ2-5; 11 bases match TRBD1. Germline trimming cut 3 bases from V and 6 bases from J; bases unmatched to any gene: 6. Germline V lookup: CDR1 SQVTM, CDR2 ANQGSEA. The CDR3 contains 14 residues. CDR3 loop: CSVDTGTGGKTQYF. The CDR3, as DNA: TGCAGCGTTGACACCGGGACAGGGGGAAAGACCCAGTACTTC.

CDR3 loop: CASNRGPNTGELFF. CDR3 DNA: TGTGCCAGTAACAGGGGTCCGAACACCGGGGAGCTGTTTTTT. The rearrangement joins TRBV18 to TRBJ2-2; 7 nucleotides agree with TRBD1. V shed 9 bases and J 0 bases; nucleotides not matched to a gene: 4. The CDR3 covers 14 residues. From germline, CDR1 is KGHSH and CDR2 LQKENI. Together with reference TRBV18 and TRBJ2-2, the CDR3 gives the full variable domain: NAGVMQNPRHLVRRRGQEARLRCSPMKGHSHVYWYRQLPEEGLKFMVYLQKENIIDESGMPKERFSAEFPKEGPSILRIQQVVRGDSAAYFCASNRGPNTGELFFGEGSRLTVL.

The chain recombines TRBV30 with TRBJ2-2; 10 nucleotides align to TRBD1. The germline V gene has CDR1 GTSNPN and CDR2 SVGIG (reference sequence). CDR3 length: 15 residues. J lost 5 bases, V lost 5 bases, and 8 bases had no gene match. The CDR3 region has the DNA TGTGCCTGGCTGACAGGGGGCGAGGGGACCGGGGAGCTGTTTTTT. This encodes CAWLTGGEGTGELFF.

The chain links TRBV2 to TRBJ1-2; TRBD1 matches at 7 bases. The CDR3 contains 15 residues. Germline loops: CDR1 SNHLY, CDR2 FYNNEI. V was pared by 7 bases and J by 2 bases, with 10 bases of the junction left unmatched. The CDR3 spells CASILGQVLNYGYTF. The CDR3 DNA is TGTGCCAGCATCCTAGGACAGGTATTGAACTATGGCTACACCTTC.

J is TRBJ1-1 and V is TRBV2; D gene ambiguous. The CDR3 loop spans 14 amino acids. V was pared by 2 bases and J by 12 bases, with 19 bases between. CDR1 SNHLY and CDR2 FYNNEI come from the germline V gene. In DNA form, the CDR3 reads TGTGCCAGCAGTGAATCTCCGCTAGCCGCGTTTACTTTCTTT. Protein sequence: CASSESPLAAFTFF.

This clone was found once. The chain combines TRBV11-2 with TRBJ1-2; D is undetermined. The CDR3 loop spans 15 amino acids. The germline V and J ends were trimmed by 1 base and 2 bases, with 11 bases remaining between them. Germline assignment: CDR1 SGHAT and CDR2 FQNNGV. As DNA, the CDR3 is TGTGCCAGCAGCTTAGGGCCGGAGATAAACTATGGCTACACCTTC. Amino acid sequence: CASSLGPEINYGYTF.

In its sample, this clone was seen once. The CDR3 sequence is CASSLNPGIGNEKLFF. CDR3 coding DNA: TGTGCCAGCAGTTTAAATCCGGGAATCGGTAACGAAAAACTGTTTTTT. The V and J genes are TRBV6-5 and TRBJ1-4; D not certain. This CDR3 has 16 amino acids. V was pared by 4 bases and J by 8 bases, with 20 bases between. Germline V gene lookup returns CDR1 MNHEY and CDR2 SVGAGI.

The CDR3 protein is CAISNRGPSEGGYTF. Here the CDR3 DNA reads TGTGCCATCAGTAACAGGGGGCCGTCTGAGGGCGGCTACACCTTC. The V call is TRBV10-3, the J call TRBJ1-2; 9 bases agree with TRBD1. The CDR3 totals 15 residues. With V trimmed by 5 bases and J by 8 bases, 12 bases remained unmatched. Germline V lookup: CDR1 ENHRY, CDR2 SYGVKD.

The rearrangement links TRBV3-1 (or the pseudogene TRBV3-2) to TRBJ1-1; D is possibly TRBD1 (6 bases). V lost 1 base to trimming and J lost 4 bases, with 10 bases between them. The germline gives CDR1 LGHDT, CDR2 YNNKEL (reference sequence). The CDR3 spans 14 residues. CDR3: CASSQGTELTEAFF. Written as DNA, the CDR3 is TGTGCCAGCAGCCAAGGGACAGAGCTCACTGAAGCTTTCTTT.

The chain links TRBV30 to TRBJ2-3; 12 bases fit TRBD2. CDR1 and CDR2 from the germline V gene are GTSNPN and SVGIG (reference sequence). The CDR3 sequence is 17 residues long. V lost 5 bases, J lost 2 bases, and 11 bases stayed unmatched. The CDR3 bases are TGTGCCTGGGATGGATATGGACTAGCGGGGATCACAGATACGCAGTATTTT. Translating gives CAWDGYGLAGITDTQYF.

V gene TRBV9 combines with J gene TRBJ2-5, with TRBD1 identical over 8 bases. This CDR3 region has 15 residues. The ends lost 1 base at V and 5 bases at J; junction bases unmatched: 7. CDR1 and CDR2 (germline): SGDLS, YYNGEE. CDR3 nucleotides: TGTGCCAGCAGCGTACTGACAGGGGCCTTTGAGACCCAGTACTTC. Translation gives CASSVLTGAFETQYF.

This clone was observed a single time. V is TRBV19 and J is TRBJ2-1; TRBD2 matches at 9 bases. The CDR3 runs to 14 residues. Per germline, CDR1 LNHDA and CDR2 SQIVND (reference sequence). J was trimmed by 9 bases and V by 2 bases; bases with no gene match: 5. DNA for the CDR3: TGTGCCAGTAGTATAATGCGGGAGGGCCTTGAGCAGTTCTTC. Its protein is CASSIMREGLEQFF.